What follows are 17 T cell receptor beta chains derived from one specimen sequenced in a study of T cell clonality in common variable immunodeficiency. The protocol was immunoSEQ multiplex PCR, while the TCRdb copy is restricted to in-frame clones and leaves out a portion. This sample includes approximately 52,000 clones with no singletons; its ten biggest clones take up more than 3%. The sequencing sample was made of peripheral blood mononuclear cells. These receptors all come from a person aged 18 to 75 in good health.

This clone was counted many times. CDR3: CASSEMEGSFGYGYTF. The sequenced part of the CDR3 DNA is TGTGCCAGCAGTGAAATGGAGGGCAGCTTTGGCTATGGC. V and J are TRBV2 and TRBJ1-2, with no clear D. The read gets to within 3 residues of the CDR3 end, and the germline J gene fills in the rest. Germline assignment: CDR1 SNHLY and CDR2 FYNNEI. The ends were cut back, 2 bases at V and 4 bases at J, with 17 bases in the middle. The CDR3 totals 16 residues.

This clone appeared many times. The DNA ends 3 residues before the CDR3 does, and the rest of the CDR3 is filled in from the germline J gene. The chain combines TRBV11-2 with TRBJ2-5; no reliable D call. The V and J ends lost 1 base and 1 base respectively, with 4 bases between them. This CDR3 comprises 13 residues. Germline CDR1 is SGHAT and CDR2 is FQNNGV. CDR3 DNA (partial): TGTGCCAGCAGCTTAGGTCTCCAAGAGACC. Residues: CASSLGLQET. Given in full, the CDR3 is CASSLGLQETQYF.

This clone has a count of ten or more. The CDR3 protein is CASLASGRAKNIQYF. The sequenced part of the CDR3 DNA is TGTGCCAGCCTCGCTAGCGGGAGGGCCAAAAACATT. The chain is built from TRBV2 and TRBJ2-4, with 11 bases that match TRBD2. Read sequence stops 3 residues before the CDR3 end, and the germline J gene provides the missing end. The CDR3 extends over 15 amino acids. The V segment lost 8 bases and the J segment 1 base; nucleotides outside the gene matches: 4. CDR1 and CDR2 from the germline V gene are SNHLY and FYNNEI.

This clone was seen ten or more times. The CDR3 reads CSAPTLAEPYNEQFF. The CDR3 bases that were read are TGCAGTGCCCCGACGTTGGCGGAGCCTTACAATGAG. The J gene is TRBJ2-1, the V gene TRBV20-1, with D unclear. The observed sequence ends 3 residues before the CDR3 terminus, with the missing tail filled in from the germline J gene. Germline CDR1 is DFQATT and CDR2 is SNEGSKA (reference sequence). Trimming pared 6 bases from V and 4 bases from J, leaving 19 bases between. The CDR3 consists of 15 residues.

The sample holds a few counts of this clone. The DNA ends 3 residues before the CDR3 does, and the rest of the CDR3 is filled in from the germline J gene. V gene TRBV6-2 or TRBV6-3 combines with J gene TRBJ2-7; 11 positions agree with TRBD2. Germline V gene lookup returns CDR1 MNHEY and CDR2 SVGEGT. Losses at the gene ends were 6 bases for V and 5 bases for J; bases not matched to a gene: 9. This CDR3 spans 15 amino acids. The sequenced CDR3 bases are TGTGCCAGCAGCCCCTTAGCGGGAGGGTTGAACGAG. Encoded protein: CASSPLAGGLNE. The whole CDR3 region reads CASSPLAGGLNEQYF.

Notes on this clone: The sequenced fragment ends 3 residues before the CDR3 boundary, so the rest is inferred from the germline J gene. V is TRBV6-1 and J is TRBJ2-1, with TRBD2 matching over 15 bases. The CDR3 is made up of 15 amino acids. V was pared by 3 bases and J by 7 bases, with 1 base of the junction left unmatched. Germline loops: CDR1 MNHNS, CDR2 SASEGT. The CDR3 spells CASSDGTSGRNEQFF. The covered CDR3 bases are TGTGCCAGCAGTGACGGGACTAGCGGGAGGAATGAG.

In its sample, this clone was seen many times. The read stops 3 residues short of the end of the CDR3; the missing end is completed from the germline J gene. This chain uses TRBV30 with TRBJ1-2, with 9 bases lining up with TRBD1. CDR3 length: 13 amino acids. Per germline, CDR1 GTSNPN and CDR2 SVGIG (reference sequence). The CDR3 bases that were read are TGTGCCTGGAGGGACAGGGGAACGATAGGC. Encoded protein: CAWRDRGTIG. The entire CDR3 protein reads CAWRDRGTIGYTF. Variable domain in full (rest from reference TRBV30 and TRBJ1-2): SQTIHQWPATLVQPVGSPLSLECTVEGTSNPNLYWYRQAAGRGLQLLFYSVGIGQISSEVPQNLSASRPQDRQFILSSKKLLLSDSGFYLCAWRDRGTIGYTFGSGTRLTVV.

Note on this clone: The CDR3 goes on 3 residues after the read ends, and that part is filled in from the germline J gene. The sample has other DNA sequences that encode this CDR3 too. The rearrangement joins TRBV20-1 to TRBJ1-4, with TRBD1 as a possible D gene (5 bases). From germline, CDR1 is DFQATT and CDR2 SNEGSKA (reference sequence). V gave up 6 bases and J gave up 4 bases, with 18 bases separating them. This CDR3 is 15 amino acids long. CDR3 in amino acids: CSAGRSARNNEKLFF. CDR3 bases read: TGCAGTGCGGGGCGTTCGGCCAGGAATAATGAAAAA.

In the case of this clone: The sequenced fragment ends 3 residues before the CDR3 boundary, so the rest is inferred from the germline J gene. The chain links TRBV5-1 to TRBJ1-2; 10 positions agree with TRBD1. The CDR3 covers 14 residues. Germline-derived CDR1 and CDR2 are SGHRS and YFSETQ. The DNA read from the CDR3 is TGCGCCAGCGGACGGGACAGGGGAACAGATACG. Translated, it gives CASGRDRGTDT. The CDR3, in full, reads CASGRDRGTDTYTF.

There are many counts of this clone. CDR3: CASSPPGTGIYGYTF. The CDR3 bases that were read are TGTGCCAGTAGTCCTCCCGGGACAGGGATCTATGGC. The rearrangement links TRBV19 to TRBJ1-2; 9 bases are a match to TRBD1. The read gets to within 3 residues of the CDR3 end, and the germline J gene fills in the rest. CDR3 length: 15 amino acids. CDR1 and CDR2 (germline): LNHDA, SQIVND (reference sequence). Trimming at V came to 5 bases and at J to 4 bases, leaving 8 bases not matched to a gene. Variable domain in full (rest from reference TRBV19 and TRBJ1-2): DGGITQSPKYLFRKEGQNVTLSCEQNLNHDAMYWYRQDPGQGLRLIYYSQIVNDFQKGDIAEGYSVSREKKESFPLTVTSAQKNPTAFYLCASSPPGTGIYGYTFGSGTRLTVV.

This clone was observed many times. The CDR3 end is not reached by the read, which stops 3 residues before it; the germline J gene fills it in. The V gene is TRBV6-2 or TRBV6-3, the J gene TRBJ2-1, with 8 bases matching TRBD1. CDR1 is MNHEY and CDR2 is SVGEGT in the germline V gene. V trimming: 6 bases; J trimming: 2 bases; junction bases outside the gene matches: 6. The CDR3 has 15 residues. CDR3 residues: CASSRGQVAYNEQFF. CDR3 DNA (partial): TGTGCCAGCAGCCGGGGACAGGTGGCCTACAATGAG.

Worth noting for this clone: The read halts 3 residues ahead of the CDR3 end, with the missing end drawn from the germline J gene. The rearrangement joins TRBV11-2 to TRBJ2-1, with TRBD2 as a possible D gene (5 bases). CDR3 length: 13 residues. CDR1 is SGHAT and CDR2 is FQNNGV in the germline V gene. Trimming removed 0 bases at V and 9 bases at J, with 9 bases between. CDR3 DNA (partial): TGTGCCAGCAGCTTAGATTACGGGGTTGAG. Translated: CASSLDYGVE. In full, the CDR3 reads CASSLDYGVEQFF. Combining the CDR3 with reference TRBV11-2 and TRBJ2-1 gives the whole variable domain EAGVAQSPRYKIIEKRQSVAFWCNPISGHATLYWYQQILGQGPKLLIQFQNNGVVDDSQLPKDRFSAERLKGVDSTLKIQPAKLEDSAVYLCASSLDYGVEQFFGPGTRLTVL.

This clone was recorded many times. From the germline J gene comes the end of the CDR3, since the read stops 3 residues before it. The chain couples TRBV5-1 to TRBJ2-7; 8 nucleotides agree with TRBD1. V lost 1 base and J lost 4; bases outside the gene matches: 4. The CDR3 is 14 amino acids. The germline V gene has CDR1 SGHRS and CDR2 YFSETQ. The CDR3 sequence is CASSLSGGGYEQYF. CDR3 DNA (partial): TGCGCCAGCAGCTTGTCAGGGGGCGGTTACGAG. The complete variable domain, with remaining parts taken from reference TRBV5-1 and TRBJ2-7, reads KAGVTQTPRYLIKTRGQQVTLSCSPISGHRSVSWYQQTPGQGLQFLFEYFSETQRNKGNFPGRFSGRQFSNSRSEMNVSTLELGDSALYLCASSLSGGGYEQYFGPGTRLTVT.

This clone has ten or more counts. The read stops 3 residues short of the end of the CDR3; the missing end is completed from the germline J gene. V gene TRBV5-1 combines with J gene TRBJ2-3; 7 positions agree with TRBD2. CDR3 length equals 16 residues. Trimming took 3 bases from V and 0 from J; bases not matched to a gene: 7. Germline CDR1 SGHRS, CDR2 YFSETQ. CDR3 sequence reads: CASSSSGGSSTDTQYF. Incomplete CDR3 DNA: TGCGCCAGCAGCTCTTCGGGGGGATCGAGCACAGATACG.

This clone has a handful of counts. The read is 3 residues too short to cover the CDR3 end, so that end is filled in from the germline J gene. The chain couples TRBV7-2 to TRBJ1-2; D remains ambiguous. This CDR3 has 15 amino acids. Germline V gene sequence: CDR1 SGHTA, CDR2 FQGNSA. The CDR3 is CASSDTSGSPYDYTF. The DNA read from the CDR3 is TGTGCCAGCAGCGATACTAGCGGGAGTCCCTACGAC.

This clone was counted ten times or more. The read falls 3 residues short of the CDR3 end, and the missing part is taken from the germline J gene. The gene calls are TRBV9 and TRBJ1-3; D is uncertain. The V gene's germline CDR1 is SGDLS and CDR2 YYNGEE. V was shortened by 3 bases and J by 5 bases, with 12 bases between the two germline ends. There are 14 residues in the CDR3. The CDR3 protein is CASSDSGWRNTIYF. CDR3 DNA (partial): TGTGCCAGCAGCGATTCCGGGTGGAGAAACACC.

This clone came up many times. From the germline J gene comes the end of the CDR3, since the read stops 3 residues before it. This rearrangement joins TRBV7-2 to TRBJ2-1; 8 bases are a match to TRBD2. Per germline, CDR1 SGHTA and CDR2 FQGNSA. Trimming cost V 4 bases and J 5 bases; bases outside gene matches: 7. CDR3 length: 15 residues. The sequenced CDR3 bases are TGTGCCAGCAGCTCTATAGCGGGATCGGACAATGAG. Protein sequence: CASSSIAGSDNE. The whole CDR3 protein reads CASSSIAGSDNEQFF.